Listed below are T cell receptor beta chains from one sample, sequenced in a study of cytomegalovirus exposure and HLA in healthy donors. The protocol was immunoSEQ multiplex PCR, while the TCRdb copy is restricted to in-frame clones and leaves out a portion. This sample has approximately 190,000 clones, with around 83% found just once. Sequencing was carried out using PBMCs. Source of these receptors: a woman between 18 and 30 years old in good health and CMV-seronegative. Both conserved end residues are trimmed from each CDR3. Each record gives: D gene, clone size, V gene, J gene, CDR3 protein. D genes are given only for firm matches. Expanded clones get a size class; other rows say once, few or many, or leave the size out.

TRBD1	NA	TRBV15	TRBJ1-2	ATSRIRTGGFGYT
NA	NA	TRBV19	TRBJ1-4	ASNFGERTTNEKLF
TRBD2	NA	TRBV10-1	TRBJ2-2	ASSETSGIGTGELF
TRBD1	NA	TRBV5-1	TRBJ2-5	ASRPPGQGVGTQY
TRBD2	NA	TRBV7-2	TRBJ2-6	ASSPISSGRGPGANVLT
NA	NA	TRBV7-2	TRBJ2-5	ASSLGSSGQETQY
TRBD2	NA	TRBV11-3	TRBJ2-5	ASSSSGTSGRNEY
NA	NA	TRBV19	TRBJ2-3	ASSLSLADTQY
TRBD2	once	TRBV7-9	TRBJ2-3	ASSTGLAGVADTQY
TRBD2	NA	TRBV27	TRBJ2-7	ASSYSGRAHYEQY
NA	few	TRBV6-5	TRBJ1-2	ASSYSGQDYGYT
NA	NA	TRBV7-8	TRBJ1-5	ASSILGNQPQH
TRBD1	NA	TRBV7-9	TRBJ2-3	ASSASAGTGADTQY
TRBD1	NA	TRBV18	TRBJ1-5	ASSQGTGAQPQH
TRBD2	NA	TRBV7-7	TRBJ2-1	ASSLAGTRASGGNEQF
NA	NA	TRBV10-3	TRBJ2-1	AISESGTSDEQF
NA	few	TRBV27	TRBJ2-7	ASSSAGTSSYEQY
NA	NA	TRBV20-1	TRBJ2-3	SAPVGDTQY
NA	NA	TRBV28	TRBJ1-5	ASSGPYQPQH
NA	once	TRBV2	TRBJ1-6	ASSPPGAYNSPLH
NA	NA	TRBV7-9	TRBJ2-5	ASSLDTAQETQY
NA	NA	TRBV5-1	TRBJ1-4	ASSRTGSTNEKLF
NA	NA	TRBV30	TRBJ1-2	AWSKRARGYGYT
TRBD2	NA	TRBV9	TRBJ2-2	ASSARGILAREGGELF
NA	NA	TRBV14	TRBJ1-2	ASSPGRAFYGYT
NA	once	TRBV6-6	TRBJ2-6	ASRNTGKGANVLT
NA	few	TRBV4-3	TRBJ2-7	ASSRNRAGVHEQY
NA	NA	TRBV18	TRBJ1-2	ASSYDRDYGYT
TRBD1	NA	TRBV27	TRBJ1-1	ASSTGQRWSAF
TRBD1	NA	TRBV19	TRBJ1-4	ASQGAGRNEKLF
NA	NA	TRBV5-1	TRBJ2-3	ASSLGGSTDTQY
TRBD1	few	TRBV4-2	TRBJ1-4	ASSQDQGGLTNEKLF
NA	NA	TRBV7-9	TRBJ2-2	ASSFKSVGGRAGELF
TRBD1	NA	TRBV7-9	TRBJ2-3	SSSLARTGISLGTDTQY
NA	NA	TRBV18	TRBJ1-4	ASSHLDAEKLF
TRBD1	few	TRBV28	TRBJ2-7	ASDGQGSGSYEQY
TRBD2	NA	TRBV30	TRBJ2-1	AWSVGLTYNEQF
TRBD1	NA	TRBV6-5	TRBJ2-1	ASSTPGTGYNEQF
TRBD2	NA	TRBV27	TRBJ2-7	ASSPRGASGGYEQY
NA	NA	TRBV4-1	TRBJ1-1	ASSQDYIRGASEAF
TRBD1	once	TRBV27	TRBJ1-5	ASSERTGHQPQH
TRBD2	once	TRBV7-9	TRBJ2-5	ASSTVIGLAGVETQY
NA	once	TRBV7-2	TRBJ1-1	ASRGAGTLGNTEAF
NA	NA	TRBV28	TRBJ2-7	ASGGDEQY
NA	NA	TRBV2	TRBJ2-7	ASSAASAPSEQY